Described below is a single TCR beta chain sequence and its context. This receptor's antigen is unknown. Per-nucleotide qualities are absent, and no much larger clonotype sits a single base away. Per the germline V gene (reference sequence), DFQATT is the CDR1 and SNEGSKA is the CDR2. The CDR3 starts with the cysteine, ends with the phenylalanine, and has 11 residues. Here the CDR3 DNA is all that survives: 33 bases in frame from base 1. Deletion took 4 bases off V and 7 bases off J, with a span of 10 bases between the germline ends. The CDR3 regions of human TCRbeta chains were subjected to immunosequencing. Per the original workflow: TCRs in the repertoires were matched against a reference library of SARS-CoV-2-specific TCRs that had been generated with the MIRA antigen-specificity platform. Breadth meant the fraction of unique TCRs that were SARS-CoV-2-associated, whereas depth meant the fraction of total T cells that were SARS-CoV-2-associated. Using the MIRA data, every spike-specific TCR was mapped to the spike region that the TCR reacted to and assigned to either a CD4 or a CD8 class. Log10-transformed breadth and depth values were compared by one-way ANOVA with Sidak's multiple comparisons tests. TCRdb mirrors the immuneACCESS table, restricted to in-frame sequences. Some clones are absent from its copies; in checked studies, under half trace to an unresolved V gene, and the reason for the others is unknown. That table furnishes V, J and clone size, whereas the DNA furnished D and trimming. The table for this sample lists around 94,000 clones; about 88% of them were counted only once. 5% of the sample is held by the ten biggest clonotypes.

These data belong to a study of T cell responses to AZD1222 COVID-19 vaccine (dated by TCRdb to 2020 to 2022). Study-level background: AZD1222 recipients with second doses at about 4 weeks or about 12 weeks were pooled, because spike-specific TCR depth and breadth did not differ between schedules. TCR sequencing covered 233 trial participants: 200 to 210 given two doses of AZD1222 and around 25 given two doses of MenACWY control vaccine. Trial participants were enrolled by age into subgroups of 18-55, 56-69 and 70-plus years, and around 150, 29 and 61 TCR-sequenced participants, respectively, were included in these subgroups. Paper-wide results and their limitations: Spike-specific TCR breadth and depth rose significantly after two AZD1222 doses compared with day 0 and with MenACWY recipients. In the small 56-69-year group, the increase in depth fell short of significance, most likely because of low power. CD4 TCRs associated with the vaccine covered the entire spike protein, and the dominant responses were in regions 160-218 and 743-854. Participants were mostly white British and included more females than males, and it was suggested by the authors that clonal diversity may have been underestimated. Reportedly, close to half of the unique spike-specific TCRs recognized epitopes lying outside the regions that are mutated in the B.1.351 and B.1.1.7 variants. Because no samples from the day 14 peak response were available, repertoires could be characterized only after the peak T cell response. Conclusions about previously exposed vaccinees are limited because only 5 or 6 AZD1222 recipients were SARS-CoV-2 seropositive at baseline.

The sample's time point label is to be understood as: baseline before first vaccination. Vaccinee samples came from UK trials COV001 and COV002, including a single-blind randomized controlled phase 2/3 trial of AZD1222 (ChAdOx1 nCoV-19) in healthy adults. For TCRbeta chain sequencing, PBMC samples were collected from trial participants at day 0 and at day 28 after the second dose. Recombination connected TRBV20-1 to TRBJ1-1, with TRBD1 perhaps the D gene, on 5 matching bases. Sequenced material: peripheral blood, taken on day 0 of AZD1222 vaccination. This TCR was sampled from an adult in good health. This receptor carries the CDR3 CSAIEQVEAFF. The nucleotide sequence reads TGCAGTGCTATCGAACAGGTTGAAGCTTTCTTT.